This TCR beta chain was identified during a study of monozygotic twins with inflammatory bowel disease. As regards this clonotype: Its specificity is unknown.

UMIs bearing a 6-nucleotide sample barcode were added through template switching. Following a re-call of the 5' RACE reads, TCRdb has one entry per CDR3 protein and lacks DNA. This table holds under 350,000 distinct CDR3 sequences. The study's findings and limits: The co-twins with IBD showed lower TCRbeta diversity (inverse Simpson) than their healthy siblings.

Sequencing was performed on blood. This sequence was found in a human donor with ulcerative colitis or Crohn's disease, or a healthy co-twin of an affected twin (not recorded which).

CDR3: CASSSLGRADGDEQFF. The genes are TRBV5-1 and TRBJ2-1; the D call of TRBD1 rests on TCRdb alone, since no DNA is present to check it. The V gene's germline CDR1 is SGHRS and CDR2 YFSETQ. The CDR3 has 16 residues.